This is a list of T cell receptor beta chains from one sample in a study. MiXCR was run by TCRdb on the RT-PCR reads, yielding one entry per CDR3 protein. The sample lists hundreds of thousands of distinct CDR3 sequences, about 14% seen once, with 3.6% in the top ten. The sample was memory CD4+ T cells from blood. Every receptor here comes from a female donor in good health, serving as a healthy control. Each CDR3 is given without its conserved first and last residue. Expanded clones get a size class; other rows say once, few or many, or leave the size out.

V gene: TRBV7-6; clone size: NA; CDR3 protein: ASSSPGQGAGEQF
V gene: TRBV29-1; clone size: many; CDR3 protein: SGRLAGVVNEQF
V gene: TRBV5-1; clone size: NA; CDR3 protein: ATRGQGASNEQF
V gene: TRBV28; clone size: many; CDR3 protein: ASSRVWDPSKPGELF
V gene: TRBV20-1; clone size: few; CDR3 protein: SARGGRLGEQF
V gene: TRBV29-1; clone size: NA; CDR3 protein: SVGGYRNTEAF
V gene: TRBV2; clone size: NA; CDR3 protein: ASSPLSGRRETQY
V gene: TRBV5-1; clone size: few; CDR3 protein: ASSLERQTSGEKLF
V gene: TRBV5-1; clone size: many; CDR3 protein: ASSLGGQQETQY
V gene: TRBV24-1; clone size: NA; CDR3 protein: ATSDGQGSEKLF
V gene: TRBV11-2; clone size: few; CDR3 protein: ASSTSARNTEAF
V gene: TRBV5-1; clone size: many; CDR3 protein: ASSLGAGGLTEAF
V gene: TRBV15; clone size: few; CDR3 protein: ATSRDIGDRVNQPQH
V gene: TRBV20-1; clone size: NA; CDR3 protein: SARPLSFTMGGGEQF
V gene: TRBV20-1; clone size: NA; CDR3 protein: SAQRASGYEQY
V gene: TRBV20-1; clone size: NA; CDR3 protein: SLEPSNEQF
V gene: TRBV5-1; clone size: many; CDR3 protein: ASSFAGDSYNEQF
V gene: TRBV6-2/TRBV6-3; clone size: NA; CDR3 protein: ASSYSNSGNEQF
V gene: TRBV12-3/TRBV12-4; clone size: many; CDR3 protein: ASDIGAVGETQY
V gene: TRBV7-2; clone size: few; CDR3 protein: ASSSRGGQLESYGYT
V gene: TRBV6-1; clone size: NA; CDR3 protein: ASMRQLMNTEAF
V gene: TRBV6-6; clone size: NA; CDR3 protein: ASSYTTQGTEAF
V gene: TRBV15; clone size: NA; CDR3 protein: ATREGIFSNQPQH
V gene: TRBV20-1; clone size: few; CDR3 protein: SARDDMTYEQY
V gene: TRBV6-1; clone size: once; CDR3 protein: ASKNRDRGFEAF
V gene: TRBV12-3/TRBV12-4; clone size: few; CDR3 protein: ASRLDRSSTDTQY
V gene: TRBV2; clone size: NA; CDR3 protein: ASSNQGGRTEAF
V gene: TRBV7-2; clone size: NA; CDR3 protein: ASSLAHLAGGTDTQY
V gene: TRBV29-1; clone size: many; CDR3 protein: SVGDRGEKLF
V gene: TRBV5-1; clone size: few; CDR3 protein: ASSLDGTGVLGAF
V gene: TRBV7-8; clone size: few; CDR3 protein: ASSLPRGGAEQF
V gene: TRBV7-2; clone size: few; CDR3 protein: ASSLASSFKGNEQF
V gene: TRBV9; clone size: many; CDR3 protein: ASSIAQSTDTQY
V gene: TRBV29-1; clone size: many; CDR3 protein: SVSDRGSEDEQY
V gene: TRBV7-9; clone size: few; CDR3 protein: ASSWDTTGELF
V gene: TRBV5-1; clone size: few; CDR3 protein: ASRTGPSGDTQY
V gene: TRBV3-1; clone size: many; CDR3 protein: ASSLQPGGASTDTQY
V gene: TRBV2; clone size: NA; CDR3 protein: ASSENLAEPYNEQF
V gene: TRBV6-6; clone size: many; CDR3 protein: ASSSGHYNSPLH
V gene: TRBV6-5; clone size: NA; CDR3 protein: ASRETGTGQQF
V gene: TRBV19; clone size: few; CDR3 protein: ASSIAAVAGAYEQY
V gene: TRBV20-1; clone size: many; CDR3 protein: SAHRPAGGDTQY
V gene: TRBV20-1; clone size: few; CDR3 protein: SARPGLAGVPY
V gene: TRBV9; clone size: many; CDR3 protein: ASSTLAGSFNEQF
V gene: TRBV5-1; clone size: few; CDR3 protein: ASSGTGANTGELF